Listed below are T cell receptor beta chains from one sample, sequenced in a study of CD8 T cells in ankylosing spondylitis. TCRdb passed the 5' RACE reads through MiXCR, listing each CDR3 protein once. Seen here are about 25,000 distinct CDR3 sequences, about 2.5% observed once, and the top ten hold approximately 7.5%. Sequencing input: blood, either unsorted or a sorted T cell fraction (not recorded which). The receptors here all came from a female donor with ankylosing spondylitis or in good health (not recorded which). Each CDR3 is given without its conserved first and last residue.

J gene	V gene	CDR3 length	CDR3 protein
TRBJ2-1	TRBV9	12	ASSEPNGPNEQF
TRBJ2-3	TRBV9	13	ASSVWGGETDTQY
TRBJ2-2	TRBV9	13	ASSVGPPGAGELF
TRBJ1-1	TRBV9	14	ASSVDSHGMNTEAF
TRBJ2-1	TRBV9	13	ASSVARSGGNEQF
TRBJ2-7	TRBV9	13	ASSEGGTGGREQY
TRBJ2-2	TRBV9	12	ASSVEQGTGELF
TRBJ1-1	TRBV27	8	ARQRPEAF
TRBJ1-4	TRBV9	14	ASSPGQGETNEKLF
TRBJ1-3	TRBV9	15	ASSGRDILNTGNTIY
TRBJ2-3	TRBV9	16	ASSASLARSTSTDTQY
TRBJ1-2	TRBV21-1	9	ASSSSRGQH
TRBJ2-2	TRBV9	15	ASSVSRDRGVTGELF
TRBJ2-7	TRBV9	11	ASSVGGFSEQY
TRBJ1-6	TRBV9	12	ASSVGLEDSPLH
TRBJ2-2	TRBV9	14	ASSVEGSVNTGELF
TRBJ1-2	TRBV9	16	ASSLLSGGGPTSYGYT
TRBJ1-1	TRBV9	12	ASSVGGTVPEAF
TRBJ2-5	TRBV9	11	ASSVGAWETQY
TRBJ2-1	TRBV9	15	ASSSRPQLSGSGEQF
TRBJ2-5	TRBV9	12	ASSTLSAQETQY
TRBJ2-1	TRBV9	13	ASSAQGIQVNEQF
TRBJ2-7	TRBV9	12	ASSVVPGSYEQY
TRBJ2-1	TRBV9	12	ASSVDPSSFEQF
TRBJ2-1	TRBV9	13	ASSIRDTSYNEQF
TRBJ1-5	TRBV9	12	ASSAQGYNQPQH
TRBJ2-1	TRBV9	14	ASSETGTRWNREQF
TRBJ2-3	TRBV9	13	ASTPGLAGEDTQY
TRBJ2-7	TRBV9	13	ASSVTYGADYEQY
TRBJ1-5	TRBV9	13	ASSVEGQFNQPQH
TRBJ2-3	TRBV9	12	ASSPRPGGNTQY
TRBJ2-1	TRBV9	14	ASSPRAGVGNNEQF
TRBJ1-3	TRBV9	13	ASTIGGSSGNTIY
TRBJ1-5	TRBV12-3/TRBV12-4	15	ASSLLQGGDSNQPQH
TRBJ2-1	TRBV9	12	ASSPRTRDNEQF
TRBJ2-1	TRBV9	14	ASSPGGGWTYNEQF
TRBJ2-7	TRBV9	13	ASSVGGGPTYEQY
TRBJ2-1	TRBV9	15	ASSVATSGSSYNEQF
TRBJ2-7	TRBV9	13	ASSLEGAGDNEQY